This T cell receptor (beta chain) was found in a study of T cell repertoires in cytomegalovirus infection. Looking at the study overall: From public TCR beta signatures came an indication of both CMV infection and matching HLA type.

TCRdb recomputed calls from the reads with MiXCR, one row per CDR3 protein. The sample gives tens of thousands of distinct CDR3 sequences, 3% to 4% of which show up once; 22% is in the top ten. The table lists this clonotype with many counts. What it binds is unknown. Study-wide findings and caveats: Public TCR beta family frequency separated CMV-and-HLA carriers, including in an independent cohort. Clonotype analysis showed dominance of the ex vivo response by HLA-C-restricted CMV-specific TCR beta clonotypes.

The J segment lost 12 bases and the V segment lost 5 bases, leaving 11 bases of the junction unmatched. The CDR3 contains 14 residues. Germline CDR1 is MDHEN and CDR2 is SYDVKM. V and J are TRBV28 and TRBJ2-1; TRBD1 aligns across 9 bases. This TCR was sampled from a human donor in good health (CMV status not recorded). Some clones in this sample may be carry-over from other donors' samples. The sample was PBMCs. The CDR3 coding sequence is TGTGCCAGCAGTCCACCACAGGGGGCAGGTGGGCAGTTCTTC. Residues: CASSPPQGAGGQFF.